The entry below describes one T cell receptor (beta chain). An end of the junction differs from the germline gene, which may be a read error. This entry is derived from a study of T-cell reconstitution after alpha-beta-depleted transplantation in children. It was with unique molecular identifiers that the TCRbeta library was prepared. TCRdb re-called the PCR reads through MiXCR, storing one row per CDR3 protein. The sample has approximately 640,000 distinct CDR3 sequences; about 15% are singletons. The CDR3 contains 16 residues. Germline assignment: CDR1 SGHTA and CDR2 FQGNSA. The chain employs TRBV7-2 and TRBJ2-7; 12 bases align to TRBD2. The sequence derives from a human donor who donated a stem cell graft to a child with acute myeloid leukemia. The sample was PBMCs from the stem cell graft donor, taken from the stem cell graft. The CDR3: CASSLHSSGGAGEHYF. The CDR3 DNA reads TGTGCCAGCAGCCTACACTCTAGCGGGGGGGCCGGCGAGCATTACTTC.